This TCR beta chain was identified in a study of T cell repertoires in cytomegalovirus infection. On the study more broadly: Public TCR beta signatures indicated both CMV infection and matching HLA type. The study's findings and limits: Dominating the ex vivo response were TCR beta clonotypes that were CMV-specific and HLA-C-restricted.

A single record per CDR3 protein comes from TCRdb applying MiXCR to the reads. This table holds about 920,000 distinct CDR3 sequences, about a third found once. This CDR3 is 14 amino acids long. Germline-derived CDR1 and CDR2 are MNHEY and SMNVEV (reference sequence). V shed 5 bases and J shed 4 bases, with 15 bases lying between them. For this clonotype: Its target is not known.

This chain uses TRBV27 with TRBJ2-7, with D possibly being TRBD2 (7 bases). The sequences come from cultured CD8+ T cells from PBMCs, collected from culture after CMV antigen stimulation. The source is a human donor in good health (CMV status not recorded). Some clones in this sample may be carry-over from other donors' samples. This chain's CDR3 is CASSPRGALYEQYF. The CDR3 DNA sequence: TGTGCCAGCAGTCCCCGGGGGGCGCTTTACGAGCAGTACTTC.